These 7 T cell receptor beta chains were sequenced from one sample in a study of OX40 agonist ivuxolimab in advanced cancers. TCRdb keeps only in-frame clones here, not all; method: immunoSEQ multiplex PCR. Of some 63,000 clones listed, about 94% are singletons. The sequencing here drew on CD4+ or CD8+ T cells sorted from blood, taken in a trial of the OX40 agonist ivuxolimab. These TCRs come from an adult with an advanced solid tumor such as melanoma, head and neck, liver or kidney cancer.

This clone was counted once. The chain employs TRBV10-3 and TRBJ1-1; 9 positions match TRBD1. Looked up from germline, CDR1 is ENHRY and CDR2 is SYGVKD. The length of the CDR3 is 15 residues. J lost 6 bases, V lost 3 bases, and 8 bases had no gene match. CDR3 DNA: TGTGCCATCAGTGACTGGGGACAGGGTCTTTCTGAAGCTTTCTTT. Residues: CAISDWGQGLSEAFF.

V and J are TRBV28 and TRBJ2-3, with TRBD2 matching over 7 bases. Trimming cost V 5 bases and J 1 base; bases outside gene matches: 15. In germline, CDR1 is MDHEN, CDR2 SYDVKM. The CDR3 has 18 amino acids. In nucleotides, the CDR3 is TGTGCCAGCAGTGGCTCTAGCGGAGGTTTACGGGGCACAGATACGCAGTATTTT. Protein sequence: CASSGSSGGLRGTDTQYF.

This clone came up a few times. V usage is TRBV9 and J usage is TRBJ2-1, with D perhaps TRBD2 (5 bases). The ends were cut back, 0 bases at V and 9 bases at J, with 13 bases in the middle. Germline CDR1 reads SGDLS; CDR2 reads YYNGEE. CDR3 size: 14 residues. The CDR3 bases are TGTGCCAGCAGCGTAGTGGGCAATCGGGGTGAGCAGTTCTTC. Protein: CASSVVGNRGEQFF.

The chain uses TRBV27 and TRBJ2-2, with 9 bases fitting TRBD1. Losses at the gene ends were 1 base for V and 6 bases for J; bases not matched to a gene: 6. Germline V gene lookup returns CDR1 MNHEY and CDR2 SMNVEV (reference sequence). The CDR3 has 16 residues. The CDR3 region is CASSLWTGALSGELFF. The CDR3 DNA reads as TGTGCCAGCAGTTTATGGACAGGGGCCCTATCCGGGGAGCTGTTTTTT.

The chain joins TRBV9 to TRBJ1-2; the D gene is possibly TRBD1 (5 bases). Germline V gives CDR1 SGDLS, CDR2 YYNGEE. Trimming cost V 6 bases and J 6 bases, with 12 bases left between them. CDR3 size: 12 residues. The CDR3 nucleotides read TGTGCCAGCAAGACAGAGGAGAATGGCTACACCTTC. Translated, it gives CASKTEENGYTF.

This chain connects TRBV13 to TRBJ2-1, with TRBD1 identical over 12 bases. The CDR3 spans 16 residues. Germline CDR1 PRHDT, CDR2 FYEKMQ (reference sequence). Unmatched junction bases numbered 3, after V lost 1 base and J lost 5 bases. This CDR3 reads CASSLEGQGADNEQFF. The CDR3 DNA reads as TGTGCCAGCAGCTTAGAGGGACAGGGGGCGGACAATGAGCAGTTCTTC. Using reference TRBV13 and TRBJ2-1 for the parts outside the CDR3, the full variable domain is AAGVIQSPRHLIKEKRETATLKCYPIPRHDTVYWYQQGPGQDPQFLISFYEKMQSDKGSIPDRFSAQQFSDYHSELNMSSLELGDSALYFCASSLEGQGADNEQFFGPGTRLTVL.

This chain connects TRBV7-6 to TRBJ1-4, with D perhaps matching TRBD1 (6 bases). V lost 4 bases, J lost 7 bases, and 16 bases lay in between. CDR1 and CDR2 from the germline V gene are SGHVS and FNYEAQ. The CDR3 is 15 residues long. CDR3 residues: CASSSGQSRFEKLFF. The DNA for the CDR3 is TGTGCCAGCAGCTCAGGACAGTCGAGATTTGAAAAACTGTTTTTT.